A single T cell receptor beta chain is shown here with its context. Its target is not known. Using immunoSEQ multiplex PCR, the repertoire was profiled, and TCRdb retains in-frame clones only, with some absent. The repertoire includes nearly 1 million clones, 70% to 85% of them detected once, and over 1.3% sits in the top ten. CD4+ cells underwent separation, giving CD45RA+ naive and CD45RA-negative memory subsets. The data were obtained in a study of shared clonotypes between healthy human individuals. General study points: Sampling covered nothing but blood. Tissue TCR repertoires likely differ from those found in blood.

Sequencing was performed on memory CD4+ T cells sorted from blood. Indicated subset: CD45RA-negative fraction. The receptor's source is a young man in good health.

This CDR3 reads CSVGWDRGLRPQYF. As DNA, the CDR3 is TGCAGCGTTGGTTGGGACAGGGGGCTACGCCCGCAGTACTTC. The gene calls are TRBV29-1 and TRBJ2-7; 12 nucleotides agree with TRBD1. Unmatched junction bases numbered 10, after V lost 4 bases and J lost 9 bases. From germline, CDR1 is SQVTM and CDR2 ANQGSEA. The CDR3 consists of 14 residues.